This T cell receptor (beta chain) was identified during a study of T cells expressing NK-cell markers. Background on the study: Seven of the eight sequenced donors were HCMV-seropositive; one was seronegative.

After re-calling the 5' RACE reads, TCRdb lists one entry per CDR3 protein, DNA absent. Its table records about 260,000 distinct CDR3 sequences. Germline CDR1 SGHTA, CDR2 FQGNSA. The CDR3 loop spans 15 amino acids. This clonotype was obtained from a woman between 18 and 75 years old in good health. V gene TRBV7-2 combines with J gene TRBJ2-7; the D call from TCRdb, TRBD1, cannot be confirmed without DNA. Sequenced: blood T cells: a sorted CD56 or NKG2C T cell subset, CD4+ or CD8+ T cells, or bulk PBMC T cells (not recorded which). CDR3 region: CASSSPGSLRYEQYF.